This T cell receptor beta chain was recovered during a study of blood T cell repertoires in COVID-19 (TCRdb year 2020). Regarding the research as a whole: Samples from collaborators originated in the United States, Italy and Spain and spanned both the acute and convalescent phases of COVID-19. The prospective study material was composed of cDNA or gDNA derived from T cells, B-cell-depleted T cells, or PBMCs. Deeply sampled blood TCRbeta repertoires from subjects exposed to, actively infected with, or recovered from COVID-19 were included in the dataset. A freely available public database, intended as a resource for researchers studying the immune response to SARS-CoV-2, is where the repertoires were released. Samples were obtained from the ongoing ImmuneRACE study (first 160 participants) and from about 1,300 subjects provided by 6 global collaborators. Nearly every sample came with metadata listing a de-identified subject ID, COVID-19 status, age in years and sex. Where available, HLA class I and class II types were taken from metadata supplied by the sample provider and were not determined by assay-based typing. Results and caveats for the whole study, not just this receptor: The amount of clinical and demographic metadata varied by source and participant and was provided uncurated.

Details on this clone: This receptor's antigen is unknown. Within one base of it there is no much larger clone, and no base qualities were kept.

Whole blood was collected in K2EDTA tubes by collaborating institutions according to the institutions' own protocols. For TCRbeta analysis, collaborators shipped samples as frozen whole blood, isolated PBMCs, or DNA extracted from either of those sample types. TCRbeta CDR3 regions were amplified from genomic DNA by means of the immunoSEQ Assay, a bias-controlled multiplex PCR. In the paper's pipeline: Within the assay, amplification of reference gene primers was used to estimate how many nucleated cells each sample contained. To quantify the absolute abundance of each unique TCRbeta CDR3 rearrangement, sequence reads were collapsed and filtered. For each sample, productive Simpson clonality was calculated as the square root of Simpson's diversity index across productive rearrangements. The immuneACCESS repertoire file appears here via TCRdb, limited to in-frame rearrangements. These files lack a portion of the clones; in checked studies, under half of the deficit traces to unresolved V genes, and the cause of the others is not known. That table is the source of V, J and clone size, and D and trimming were worked out from the DNA. For this sample there are about 98,000 clones; roughly 81% appear just once. The ten largest clones represent about 9.9% of the sample.

The sample was peripheral blood. This TCR was sampled from a man between 40 and 49 years old with active or convalescent COVID-19.

The nucleotides read TGTGCCAGCACCCTGACTAGCGGGGAGTCCACAGATACGCAGTATTTT. Translation gives CASTLTSGESTDTQYF. Recombination linked TRBV6-6 to TRBJ2-3, with 11 junctional bases fitting TRBD2. There are 16 amino acids in the CDR3, from cysteine to phenylalanine inclusive. The read is trimmed to its CDR3 DNA, 48 bases read in frame from base 1. The germline V gene encodes CDR1 MNHNY and CDR2 SVGAGI (reference sequence). V loses 7 bases at its end and J loses 2 bases; junction bases beyond the gene matches: 8.